These T cell receptor beta chains were read from a single sample in a study of T cell responses to AZD1222 COVID-19 vaccine. Assay used: immunoSEQ multiplex PCR; TCRdb lists only in-frame clones, some missing. The profile shows roughly 140,000 clones, 89% of them singletons. Source: peripheral blood, taken on day 0 of AZD1222 vaccination. All receptors derive from an adult in good health. CDR3s leave out the opening cysteine and the closing phenylalanine or tryptophan.

V: TRBV4-1; J: TRBJ1-6; CDR3: ASSQDFQGMHSPLH
V: TRBV18; J: TRBJ1-1; CDR3: ASSPRSGLNTEAF
V: TRBV23-1; J: TRBJ2-3; CDR3: ASSHGQGRNTQY
V: TRBV7-2; J: TRBJ2-5; CDR3: ASSSRTSGAETQY
V: TRBV6-5; J: TRBJ1-1; CDR3: ASPLLSEAF
V: TRBV3-1/TRBV3-2; J: TRBJ2-6; CDR3: ASSQGGDRGSGANVLT
V: TRBV13; J: TRBJ1-4; CDR3: ASSLDRENEKLF
V: TRBV19; J: TRBJ1-2; CDR3: ASSPRRGSEGYT
V: TRBV29-1; J: TRBJ2-1; CDR3: SALGLAGGDNEQF
V: TRBV5-6; J: TRBJ1-4; CDR3: ASSLGKSNEKLF
V: TRBV27; J: TRBJ2-1; CDR3: ASSGTGYYNEQF
V: TRBV15; J: TRBJ2-1; CDR3: ATSRGDDPYNEQF
V: TRBV19; J: TRBJ1-5; CDR3: ASSIEGGEHQPQH
V: TRBV7-9; J: TRBJ1-1; CDR3: ASSLEGPEAF
V: TRBV14; J: TRBJ2-2; CDR3: ASSQRGAGSTGELF
V: TRBV5-6; J: TRBJ1-1; CDR3: ASSQEQENTEAF
V: TRBV5-6; J: TRBJ1-2; CDR3: ASSRTTYYGYT
V: TRBV6-5; J: TRBJ1-2; CDR3: ASSHHNRRNGYT
V: TRBV13; J: TRBJ2-7; CDR3: ASSPEERNEQY
V: TRBV18; J: TRBJ1-1; CDR3: ASSSNTGMGNTEAF
V: TRBV2; J: TRBJ1-2; CDR3: ASWRREGTYGYT
V: TRBV27; J: TRBJ1-5; CDR3: ASSFQGYNQPQH
V: TRBV18; J: TRBJ2-3; CDR3: ASSPRTDTDTQY
V: TRBV19; J: TRBJ1-6; CDR3: ASSNQDPTVSPLH
V: TRBV5-1; J: TRBJ2-7; CDR3: ASSPDYIGTVRSYEQY
V: TRBV7-6; J: TRBJ1-1; CDR3: ASSSRDRGYTEAF
V: TRBV28; J: TRBJ1-2; CDR3: ASRGQQYYGYT